The next 14 T cell receptor beta chains were all read from a single sample in a study of Graves' ophthalmopathy and Graves' hyperthyroidism. Using RNA transcripts, the TCR beta CDR3 regions were amplified. After a first-round RT-PCR with HTBI primers, a second-round multiplex PCR was run. A single record per CDR3 protein comes from TCRdb applying MiXCR to the multiplex PCR reads. The sample lists 650,000 to 900,000 distinct CDR3 sequences; about 44% were seen once. The sequenced material came from peripheral blood. The receptors come from an adult man with Graves' ophthalmopathy.

CDR3 nucleotides: TGTGCCAGCACTGACACGGCGGGGGTAAGGGAAAAACTGTTTTTT. This encodes CASTDTAGVREKLFF. The chain recombines TRBV12-3 or TRBV12-4 with TRBJ1-4, with D maybe TRBD1 (5 bases). V was clipped by 7 bases and J by 8 bases, with 20 bases between them. The CDR3 loop spans 15 amino acids.

The CDR3 loop is CATSRDRVGSWANVLTF. The CDR3 DNA reads as TGTGCCACCAGCAGGGACCGTGTTGGGTCGTGGGCCAACGTCCTGACTTTC. This sequence joins TRBV15 and TRBJ2-6; D uncertain. Trimming removed 3 bases from V and 5 bases from J, with 17 bases in between. CDR3 length equals 17 residues. Per germline, CDR1 LNHNV and CDR2 YYDKDF (reference sequence).

There are a few counts of this clonotype. J is TRBJ2-2 and V is TRBV7-9; D may be TRBD1 (5 bases). Deletions cut 5 bases from V and 4 bases from J, with 14 bases between. The CDR3 is 15 residues long. Per the germline V gene, CDR1 is SEHNR and CDR2 is FQNEAQ (reference sequence). CDR3 region: CASSTRQPPTGELFF. CDR3 nucleotide sequence: TGTGCCAGCAGCACCCGACAGCCCCCCACCGGGGAGCTGTTTTTT.

This chain connects TRBV9 to TRBJ2-5; D perhaps matches TRBD1 (6 bases). Germline V lookup: CDR1 SGDLS, CDR2 YYNGEE. Trimming took off 4 bases at V and 2 bases at J, with 12 bases between the two ends. CDR3 length equals 14 residues. CDR3 sequence (DNA): TGTGCCAGCAGCCCAAGACAGGTTCAAGAGACCCAGTACTTC. Its protein product is CASSPRQVQETQYF.

This clonotype has more than one count but fewer than ten. V usage is TRBV20-1 and J usage is TRBJ2-7; 10 bases are shared with TRBD1. V shed 3 bases and J 6 bases; nucleotides not matched to a gene: 5. The germline V gene has CDR1 DFQATT and CDR2 SNEGSKA (reference sequence). The CDR3 totals 13 residues. The CDR3 is CSARRDRGSEQYF. For the CDR3, the DNA is TGCAGTGCTAGGAGGGACAGGGGATCCGAGCAGTACTTC.

The chain has TRBV10-3 and TRBJ1-1; 7 positions match TRBD1. In germline, CDR1 is ENHRY, CDR2 SYGVKD. J lost 7 bases, V lost 7 bases, and 6 bases had no gene match. The CDR3 is made up of 12 amino acids. This chain's CDR3 is CAINPGQLEAFF. The CDR3 nucleotides read TGTGCCATCAATCCGGGACAGCTTGAAGCTTTCTTT.

A word on this clonotype: The junction differs from germline at one of its ends, possibly a read error. The chain uses TRBV10-3 and TRBJ2-7; possibly TRBD1 for D (5 bases). Germline loops: CDR1 ENHRY, CDR2 SYGVKD. CDR3 size: 14 residues. This CDR3 is CASSYTRVGYEQYF. The CDR3 nucleotides read TGTGCCAGCAGTTACACCAGGGTCGGCTACGAGCAGTACTTC.

This clonotype was seen only a few times. V and J are TRBV6-6 and TRBJ1-2, with 10 bases aligning to TRBD1. CDR3 size: 13 residues. The ends lost 8 bases at V and 4 bases at J; junction bases unmatched: 4. The V gene's germline CDR1 is MNHNY and CDR2 SVGAGI (reference sequence). CDR3 amino acids: CASGTGEGYGYTF. The CDR3 DNA is TGTGCCAGCGGGACAGGGGAGGGCTATGGCTACACCTTC.

For this clonotype: At one of its ends the junction is not consistent with the germline gene, which may arise from a read error. The J gene is TRBJ1-5, the V gene TRBV15; perhaps TRBD1 as D (5 bases). This CDR3 is 16 amino acids long. Germline V gene sequence: CDR1 LNHNV, CDR2 YYDKDF (reference sequence). The CDR3 DNA follows: TGTGCCACCAGCAGAGATTATAGGGGTAGCAATCGGCCCCAGCATTTT. Amino acid sequence: CATSRDYRGSNRPQHF.

This clonotype was seen ten or more times. The chain couples TRBV29-1 to TRBJ2-6; D is undetermined. CDR3 length equals 16 residues. The germline V gene encodes CDR1 SQVTM and CDR2 ANQGSEA. Trimming removed 4 bases from V and 2 bases from J, with 15 bases in between. The CDR3 reads CSVAPRVSTGANVLTF. The CDR3, as DNA: TGCAGCGTTGCCCCGCGTGTCAGCACTGGGGCCAACGTCCTGACTTTC. The entire variable domain, with the rest obtained from reference TRBV29-1 and TRBJ2-6, is as follows: SAVISQKPSRDICQRGTSLTIQCQVDSQVTMMFWYRQQPGQSLTLIATANQGSEATYESGFVIDKFPISRPNLTFSTLTVSNMSPEDSSIYLCSVAPRVSTGANVLTFGAGSRLTVL.

Regarding this clonotype: This may be a read error, as it is one base from a much larger clone. The V call is TRBV10-3, the J call TRBJ1-2, with a possible D match to TRBD1 (5 bases). Trimming left V 5 bases short and J 7 bases short, with 20 bases between. Germline V gene sequence: CDR1 ENHRY, CDR2 SYGVKD. The CDR3 has 15 amino acids. Written as DNA, the CDR3 is TGTGCCATCAGTTACTCAGGGCAGGGAAGGTCTGGCTACACCTTC. It yields the protein CAISYSGQGRSGYTF.

J is TRBJ1-4 and V is TRBV12-3 or TRBV12-4, with D hard to call. V lost 6 bases and J lost 8, with 13 bases in between. The CDR3 runs 13 residues. CDR3 amino acids: CASRGVGEEKLFF. CDR3 DNA: TGTGCCAGCAGAGGAGTCGGGGAGGAAAAACTGTTTTTT.

The V call is TRBV7-6, the J call TRBJ2-5; no firm D call. The CDR3 totals 13 residues. Germline CDR1 SGHVS, CDR2 FNYEAQ. V lost 4 bases and J 3 bases, leaving 9 bases between the germline ends. The CDR3 spells CASSYAGKETQYF. The CDR3 DNA follows: TGTGCCAGCAGCTATGCCGGAAAAGAGACCCAGTACTTC.

The CDR3 here is CSTRMPRKGETQYF. DNA of the CDR3: TGCAGTACTCGCATGCCCCGGAAGGGAGAGACCCAGTACTTC. The chain carries TRBV29-1 and TRBJ2-5; D remains ambiguous. This CDR3 is 14 amino acids long. From germline, CDR1 is SQVTM and CDR2 ANQGSEA.